This T cell receptor (beta chain) was sequenced during a study of blood T cell repertoires in COVID-19. Study details: Sources were T cells, B-cell-depleted T cells, or PBMCs; the material itself was cDNA or gDNA.

Enrollees, roughly 18 to 90 years old, lived in some 24 US areas. Categorization into cohorts depended on clinical history that participants reported. Looked up from germline, CDR1 is SNHLY and CDR2 is FYNNEI. CDR3 length: 15 residues. V shed 3 bases and J 8 bases; nucleotides not matched to a gene: 7. The protocol was immunoSEQ multiplex PCR, while the TCRdb copy is restricted to in-frame clones and leaves out a portion. The table shows 350,000 to 400,000 clones, with roughly nine tenths occurring only once. The sample comprised PBMCs or T cells enriched from blood (not recorded which). The J gene is TRBJ1-4, the V gene TRBV2; 9 bases are a match to TRBD1. The source of this sequence is a man aged 18 to 29 who had recovered from COVID-19. This CDR3 reads CASSERGTGQEKLFF. The CDR3 DNA follows: TGTGCCAGCAGTGAGAGGGGGACAGGGCAGGAAAAACTGTTTTTT.